The next 8 T cell receptor beta chains were all read from a single sample in a study of neurological immune-mediated disorders. Time point indicated: technical triplicate 2. TCRdb processed the 5' RACE reads anew with MiXCR; each CDR3 protein has one entry. The sample holds about 59,000 distinct CDR3 sequences, 20% to 30% seen once. The sequencing input was PBMCs. The receptors originated from a man between 60 and 75 years old with HTLV-1-associated myelopathy (HAM/TSP).

At least ten counts were recorded for this clonotype. The V gene is TRBV5-4, the J gene TRBJ2-6; D ambiguous. Trimming stripped 4 bases from V and 0 bases from J, with 11 bases between. The CDR3 sequence is 16 residues long. Germline values: CDR1 SGHNT, CDR2 YYREEE (reference sequence). CDR3: CASSLTAISGANVLTF. The CDR3 DNA reads TGTGCCAGCAGCCTTACAGCGATCTCTGGGGCCAACGTCCTGACTTTC.

The chain joins TRBV2 to TRBJ2-2; 8 nucleotides agree with TRBD2. Germline V CDR1 and CDR2: SNHLY, FYNNEI. V lost 5 bases to trimming and J lost 6 bases; unmatched junction nucleotides: 2. The CDR3 has 13 amino acids. The CDR3: CASSKGLAGELFF. In DNA, the CDR3 is TGTGCCAGCAGTAAGGGACTAGCCGGGGAGCTGTTTTTT.

In its sample, this clonotype was seen a few times. The CDR3 nucleotides are TGCAGCGCACTCCGGACAGAAGGGGCCGGGGAGCTGTTTTTT. Protein sequence: CSALRTEGAGELFF. The chain combines TRBV29-1 with TRBJ2-2; D possibly corresponds to TRBD1 (6 bases). This CDR3 has 14 residues. Per germline, CDR1 SQVTM and CDR2 ANQGSEA. The V and J ends lost 7 bases and 6 bases respectively, with 18 bases between them.

The V call is TRBV7-9, the J call TRBJ2-2; D is perhaps TRBD1 or TRBD2 (5 bases each). Germline V gene data show CDR1 as SEHNR and CDR2 as FQNEAQ (reference sequence). V lost 5 bases to trimming and J lost 3 bases, with 13 bases between them. The CDR3 sequence is 15 residues long. The CDR3 region has the DNA TGTGCCAGCAGCCTCCCCGGGACGGACACCGGGGAGCTGTTTTTT. The encoded protein is CASSLPGTDTGELFF.

This clonotype was observed at least ten times. The chain employs TRBV5-1 and TRBJ2-7; TRBD2 matches at 7 bases. The CDR3 runs 14 residues. Germline V gene lookup returns CDR1 SGHRS and CDR2 YFSETQ. The V gene end was trimmed by 4 bases and the J gene end by 3 bases; junction bases not matched to a gene: 7. The CDR3 reads CASSISGTNYEQYF. The CDR3 DNA follows: TGCGCCAGCAGCATCAGCGGGACCAACTACGAGCAGTACTTC.

In the case of this clonotype: The junction and the germline gene differ at one end; a read error may be behind it. The chain is built from TRBV7-9 and TRBJ2-1; D is ambiguous. CDR1 and CDR2 (germline): SEHNR, FQNEAQ (reference sequence). CDR3 length: 13 amino acids. In DNA form, the CDR3 reads TGTGCCGGCAGCTTGGACGGCTACAATGAGCAGTTCTTC. Translating gives CAGSLDGYNEQFF.

This clonotype was detected ten times or more. The CDR3 protein is CSASPVSYEQYF. The DNA of the CDR3 is TGCAGTGCTAGTCCGGTCTCCTACGAGCAGTACTTC. The V call is TRBV20-1, the J call TRBJ2-7; D call uncertain. Germline-derived CDR1 and CDR2 are DFQATT and SNEGSKA (reference sequence). The CDR3 totals 12 residues. V was pared by 3 bases and J by 0 bases, with 6 bases between.

This clonotype has only a few counts. The J gene is TRBJ2-1, the V gene TRBV6-1; TRBD2 matches 10 bases. V lost 6 bases to trimming and J lost 0 bases; unmatched junction nucleotides: 11. Germline V gives CDR1 MNHNS, CDR2 SASEGT. This CDR3 region has 18 residues. CDR3 region: CASSFGLADFVSYNEQFF. Written as DNA, the CDR3 is TGTGCCAGCAGCTTTGGACTAGCGGATTTCGTCTCCTACAATGAGCAGTTCTTC.